This TCR beta chain stems from a study of graft-versus-host responses after intestinal transplantation. Across the study: As for transplant type, recipients had multivisceral, liver-intestinal, or isolated intestinal grafts. Recipients uniformly received anti-thymocyte globulin induction, followed by tacrolimus and steroids for approximately 3 years. Study-level results: Recipient bone marrow held GvH clones, some seen earlier in ileum or blood. Circulating GvH clones peaking coincided with falling HvG clones soon after transplant.

V lost 1 base, J lost 2 bases, and 15 bases lay in between. The length of the CDR3 is 16 residues. CDR1 is LGHNA and CDR2 is YSLEER in the germline V gene. As to this clone: The antigen is not known.

The data were produced by immunoSEQ multiplex PCR, yet TCRdb's version contains in-frame clones alone and is incomplete. The sample includes under 40,000 clones, about 95% of them seen just once. The rearrangement uses TRBV4-3 and TRBJ2-7; tentatively, D is TRBD2 (6 bases). The sequenced sample was PBMCs, obtained 16 days after intestinal transplant. This clonotype was obtained from a human patient who received an intestinal transplant, so some T cells may come from the graft donor. In nucleotides, the CDR3 is TGCGCCAGCAGCCAAGCTTCAGGGAGGTCAACCTACGAGCAGTACTTC. It encodes CASSQASGRSTYEQYF.